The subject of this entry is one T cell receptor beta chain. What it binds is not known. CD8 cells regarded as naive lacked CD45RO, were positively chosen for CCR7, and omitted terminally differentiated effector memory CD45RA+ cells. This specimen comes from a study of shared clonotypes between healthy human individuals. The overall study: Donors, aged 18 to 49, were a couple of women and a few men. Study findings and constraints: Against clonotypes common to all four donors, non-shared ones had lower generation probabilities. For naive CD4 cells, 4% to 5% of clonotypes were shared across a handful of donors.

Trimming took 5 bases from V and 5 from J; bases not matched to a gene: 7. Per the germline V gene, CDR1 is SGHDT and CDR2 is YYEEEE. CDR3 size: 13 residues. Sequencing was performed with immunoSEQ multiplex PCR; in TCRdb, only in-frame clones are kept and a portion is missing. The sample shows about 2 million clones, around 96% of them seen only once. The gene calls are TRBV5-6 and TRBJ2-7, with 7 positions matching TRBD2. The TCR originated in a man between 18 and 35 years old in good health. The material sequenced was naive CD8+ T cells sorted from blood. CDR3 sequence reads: CASSHSGWDEQYF. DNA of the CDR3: TGTGCCAGCAGTCATAGCGGGTGGGACGAGCAGTACTTC.